The TCR beta chain under discussion was sequenced for a study of T cell repertoires in ileal Crohn's disease (dated by TCRdb to about 2019). A note on the overall study: The median duration of disease was approximately 7.9 years, and at the time of surgery around 32% of patients were active smokers. Endoscopic postoperative recurrence was defined by a Rutgeerts score above i0. All patients had surgery for a complication: stricturing disease in 61% and penetrating disease in roughly 40%. A total of around 170 mucosal samples from some 60 patients were sequenced, collected from several sites on the surgical specimen as well as at postoperative endoscopy. The study was conducted in parallel with a multicentre cohort built to find predictors of early endoscopic recurrence after ileocolonic resection. A prospective multicentre cohort supplied the 55 to 65 Crohn's disease patients whose TCR repertoires were analysed. About half of the patients received postoperative therapy: eleven to twelve received thiopurines and around 20 received anti-TNF agents. Overall study results and their limits: Sorted CD8 T cells carried more high-frequency clones than CD4 T cells, suggesting mucosal expansions were mainly CD8. Mucosal CD4 and CD8 T cells were sorted and sequenced only in a subgroup of patients, the size of which was not stated. Higher percentages of high-frequency clones at the time of surgery were linked to endoscopic recurrence, and every patient with clonality above 26.8% (18/57) had recurrence. Patients who were active smokers at surgery had a significantly higher proportion of clonal expansions than non-smokers (approximately 26% vs 17%, p=0.02).

For commercial TCRB immunosequencing, 450 to 550 nanograms of biopsy DNA were submitted for each sample. Adaptive Biotechnology amplified the CDR3 regions from genomic DNA with a two-step multiplex PCR designed to control amplification bias. Primers for every V and J gene segment were used in the first PCR, and barcodes and Illumina adapters were added in the second PCR. CDR3 libraries were sequenced using an Illumina instrument. The original pipeline was this. The analysis used both the pipelines supplied by the vendor and custom analysis of the raw data in R/Bioconductor with R version 3.3.0. Clonality, ranging from 0 to 1, was calculated as the inverse of the normalised Shannon entropy of all productive clones. High-frequency clones were defined as the share of the repertoire occupied by the top 100 clones, with only clones passing a 95% confidence test being retained. Overlap between samples was measured with the Morisita-Horn index, while repertoire diversity was measured with the Simpson index. This immuneACCESS table, as held by TCRdb, lists in-frame sequences with V and J called but not all clones. Of the missing ones, under half trace to an unresolved V gene in checked studies; the others have no known cause. Clonal size and the V and J genes are those of that table, whereas D and trimming came from the DNA. For this sample the table gives thousands of clones, of which roughly 80% were detected only once. In total, the top ten clones hold roughly 26% of the sample.

Eligible patients were adults with ileal or ileocolonic Crohn's disease who had an indication for ileocolonic resection. Whole ileal mucosal biopsies were stored frozen at -80°C before DNA extraction. Genomic DNA was isolated from frozen whole biopsies using a TRizol-based method, and the DNA was quantified with a NanoDrop 2000 spectrophotometer. The CDR3 sequence holds 17 residues, the cysteine and phenylalanine included. The kept DNA is CDR3 alone, 51 bases in frame from the first base. Sequences LNHDA (CDR1) and SQIVND (CDR2) are obtained from the germline V gene (reference sequence). V trim: 3 bases; J trim: 8 bases; unmatched bases: 17. Comments on this clone: The specificity of this receptor is unknown. The sample holds no much larger clone one base away, and base qualities are not on file.

Sequencing was carried out using ileal tissue. This TCR was sampled from an adult with Crohn's disease. Recombination joined TRBV19 with TRBJ1-2; the junction holds 8 bases that match TRBD1. The CDR3 region reads CASSMGPSGQGKGGYTF. The bases read TGTGCCAGTAGTATGGGGCCCTCCGGACAGGGAAAGGGAGGCTACACCTTC.